The 30 T cell receptor beta chains reported below all come from one sample, sequenced in a study of OX40 agonist ivuxolimab in advanced cancers. Here immunoSEQ multiplex PCR was the method, and the copy in TCRdb shows in-frame clones only, minus some. The repertoire consists of 70,000 or so clones, with 85% to 90% occurring once and the leading ten covering approximately 0.94%. Sequencing was performed on CD4+ or CD8+ T cells sorted from blood, taken in a trial of the OX40 agonist ivuxolimab. Source of these receptors: an adult with an advanced solid tumor such as melanoma, head and neck, liver or kidney cancer.

The chain couples TRBV28 to TRBJ2-3; 8 nucleotides match TRBD2. After removal of 6 bases from V and 3 bases from J, the junction contained 2 bases not matched to a gene. The CDR3 runs 13 residues. Germline V lookup: CDR1 MDHEN, CDR2 SYDVKM. The CDR3 DNA reads as TGTGCCAGCAGCGGGGGGGCGACAGATACGCAGTATTTT. Its translation: CASSGGATDTQYF.

This clone was seen a handful of times. V usage is TRBV7-9 and J usage is TRBJ1-1, with TRBD1 identical over 8 bases. The CDR3 runs 16 residues. In germline, CDR1 is SEHNR, CDR2 FQNEAQ (reference sequence). V was clipped by 8 bases and J by 0 bases; unmatched bases: 11. CDR3: CASGILGTGLNTEAFF. The CDR3 region has the DNA TGTGCCAGCGGAATCCTCGGGACAGGTCTGAACACTGAAGCTTTCTTT.

V is TRBV18 and J is TRBJ2-5, with D unclear. Germline CDR1 and CDR2: KGHSH and LQKENI. V lost 0 bases and J 5 bases, leaving 13 bases between the germline ends. The length of the CDR3 is 15 residues. CDR3 residues: CASSPPATLEETQYF. The CDR3 DNA is TGTGCCAGCTCACCACCGGCGACTTTGGAGGAGACCCAGTACTTC.

The count of this clone is one. The rearrangement uses TRBV7-2 and TRBJ1-3, with 7 bases identical to TRBD1. Trimming took 5 bases from V and 0 from J; bases not matched to a gene: 7. The CDR3 is made up of 16 amino acids. Germline V gene sequence: CDR1 SGHTA, CDR2 FQGNSA. CDR3 sequence: CASSPGQLSSGNTIYF. Here the CDR3 DNA reads TGTGCCAGCAGCCCGGGACAGCTATCCTCTGGAAACACCATATATTTT.

A remark on this clone: Other nucleotide sequences from this sample produce the same CDR3. V usage is TRBV6-5 and J usage is TRBJ2-4; tentative D call: TRBD2 (6 bases). Deletions cut 0 bases from V and 1 base from J, with 10 bases between. Germline V lookup: CDR1 MNHEY, CDR2 SVGAGI. The CDR3 is 16 amino acids. CDR3 DNA: TGTGCCAGCAGTTACTCGGGGCTAGCGGCCAAAAACATTCAGTACTTC. Protein product: CASSYSGLAAKNIQYF.

The chain's CDR3 is CASSPRTGEAGYTF. CDR3 in DNA: TGCGCCAGCAGCCCACGGACAGGGGAGGCTGGCTACACCTTC. The chain recombines TRBV5-1 with TRBJ1-2; 9 bases line up with TRBD1. CDR1 is SGHRS and CDR2 is YFSETQ in the germline V gene. V was pared by 4 bases and J by 7 bases, with 8 bases of the junction left unmatched. This CDR3 has 14 amino acids.

The V and J genes are TRBV7-3 and TRBJ2-3, with 11 bases fitting TRBD2. Germline CDR1 SGHTA, CDR2 FQGTGA. The V and J ends lost 5 bases and 5 bases, in that order; junction bases with no gene match: 3. The CDR3 spans 14 residues. CDR3 loop: CASSKGTSGDTQYF. Written as DNA, the CDR3 is TGTGCCAGCAGCAAAGGGACTAGCGGAGATACGCAGTATTTT.

V and J are TRBV29-1 and TRBJ1-1; 7 bases fit TRBD1. V gave up 2 bases and J gave up 6 bases; unmatched junction bases: 12. The CDR3 loop spans 15 amino acids. Germline CDR1 and CDR2: SQVTM and ANQGSEA. This chain's CDR3 is CSVEPTQQGRAEAFF. For the CDR3, the DNA is TGCAGCGTTGAACCAACCCAACAGGGGCGGGCTGAAGCTTTCTTT.

The chain couples TRBV11-2 to TRBJ2-1; the D gene is possibly TRBD2 (6 bases). There are 15 residues in the CDR3. Trimming left V 2 bases short and J 7 bases short, with 15 bases between. Germline V gene data show CDR1 as SGHAT and CDR2 as FQNNGV. The CDR3 coding sequence is TGTGCCAGCAGCTTACTCCCGGGACTCGGGAATGAGCAGTTCTTC. Its protein is CASSLLPGLGNEQFF. Filled out from reference TRBV11-2 and TRBJ2-1, the complete variable domain reads EAGVAQSPRYKIIEKRQSVAFWCNPISGHATLYWYQQILGQGPKLLIQFQNNGVVDDSQLPKDRFSAERLKGVDSTLKIQPAKLEDSAVYLCASSLLPGLGNEQFFGPGTRLTVL.

V gene TRBV4-2 combines with J gene TRBJ2-6; D is ambiguous. From germline, CDR1 is LGHNA and CDR2 YNFKEQ. The CDR3 runs to 16 residues. V was clipped by 2 bases and J by 0 bases, with 8 bases between them. DNA of the CDR3: TGTGCCAGCAGCCAAACCTGGATCTCTGGGGCCAACGTCCTGACTTTC. Residues: CASSQTWISGANVLTF.

V usage is TRBV7-3 and J usage is TRBJ1-2; D is undetermined. There are 14 residues in the CDR3. Trimming took off 2 bases at V and 1 base at J, with 8 bases between the two ends. CDR1 and CDR2 (germline): SGHTA, FQGTGA. The CDR3 sequence is CASSLEAINYGYTF. Here the CDR3 DNA reads TGTGCCAGCAGCTTAGAGGCCATTAACTATGGCTACACCTTC.

The J gene is TRBJ1-2, the V gene TRBV5-4; D unresolved. V was pared by 0 bases and J by 4 bases, with 7 bases between. Germline V CDR1 and CDR2: SGHNT, YYREEE (reference sequence). The CDR3 loop spans 13 amino acids. The CDR3, as DNA: TGTGCCAGCAGCTTGGACGCCTTCTATGGCTACACCTTC. Amino acids: CASSLDAFYGYTF. The full variable domain, completed using reference TRBV5-4 and TRBJ1-2, is ETGVTQSPTHLIKTRGQQVTLRCSSQSGHNTVSWYQQALGQGPQFIFQYYREEENGRGNFPPRFSGLQFPNYSSELNVNALELDDSALYLCASSLDAFYGYTFGSGTRLTVV.

This chain links TRBV2 with TRBJ2-4; TRBD1 aligns across 10 bases. The CDR3 consists of 14 residues. The V and J ends lost 1 base and 7 bases, in that order; junction bases with no gene match: 1. CDR1 SNHLY and CDR2 FYNNEI come from the germline V gene. In DNA, the CDR3 is TGTGCCAGCAGTGAAGGGACAGGGGGGAACATTCAGTACTTC. Protein product: CASSEGTGGNIQYF.

The V gene is TRBV5-1, the J gene TRBJ2-2; D gene uncertain. CDR1 is SGHRS, CDR2 YFSETQ, per germline. The CDR3 totals 15 residues. Trimming left V 1 base short and J 3 bases short, with 10 bases between. This chain's CDR3 is CASSLSQVYTGELFF. The DNA of the CDR3 is TGCGCCAGCAGCTTGTCTCAGGTGTACACCGGGGAGCTGTTTTTT.

V usage is TRBV9 and J usage is TRBJ2-7, with TRBD1 identical over 8 bases. Germline CDR1 and CDR2: SGDLS and YYNGEE. The CDR3 has 15 amino acids. V gave up 5 bases and J gave up 6 bases; unmatched junction bases: 13. The CDR3 sequence is CASSPTGADSGEQYF. CDR3 nucleotides: TGTGCCAGCAGTCCGACAGGGGCCGATTCAGGCGAGCAGTACTTC. The full variable domain, its missing parts supplied by reference TRBV9 and TRBJ2-7, is DSGVTQTPKHLITATGQRVTLRCSPRSGDLSVYWYQQSLDQGLQFLIQYYNGEERAKGNILERFSAQQFPDLHSELNLSSLELGDSALYFCASSPTGADSGEQYFGPGTRLTVT.

In its sample, this clone was seen once. The genes are TRBV6-4 and TRBJ2-1; TRBD2 aligns across 9 bases. CDR1 is MRHNA, CDR2 SNTAGT, per germline. CDR3 length: 15 residues. The V and J ends lost 2 bases and 5 bases, in that order; junction bases with no gene match: 4. CDR3 amino acids: CASSDRLAANNEQFF. CDR3 nucleotides: TGTGCCAGCAGTGACCGACTAGCGGCTAACAATGAGCAGTTCTTC.

The chain is built from TRBV6-5 and TRBJ2-6, with D possibly TRBD1 on 5 matching bases. The CDR3 totals 14 residues. Trimming pared 3 bases from V and 6 bases from J, leaving 9 bases between. CDR1 MNHEY and CDR2 SVGAGI come from the germline V gene. Here the CDR3 DNA reads TGTGCCAGCAGTTATGGACATACGGCCAACGTCCTGACTTTC. This gives the protein CASSYGHTANVLTF.

The rearrangement uses TRBV28 and TRBJ2-5; D perhaps matches TRBD1 (5 bases). Germline CDR1 and CDR2: MDHEN and SYDVKM. Trimming took off 7 bases at V and 9 bases at J, with 15 bases between the two ends. The CDR3 has 12 amino acids. The CDR3 DNA follows: TGTGCCAGCAACTCGCTTGGCAGGGCCCAGTACTTC. Encoded protein: CASNSLGRAQYF.

The chain employs TRBV14 and TRBJ2-7; perhaps TRBD1 as D (6 bases). The V gene lost 1 base and the J gene lost 2 bases, with 9 bases spanning the gap. CDR1 is SGHDN and CDR2 is FVKESK in the germline V gene. CDR3 length equals 14 residues. For the CDR3, the DNA is TGTGCCAGCAGCCAAGCACAGGGCCCCTACGAGCAGTACTTC. Encoded protein: CASSQAQGPYEQYF.

A single count supports this clone. This chain connects TRBV2 to TRBJ1-2; 7 bases are a match to TRBD1. Germline V lookup: CDR1 SNHLY, CDR2 FYNNEI. The CDR3 totals 13 residues. The V and J ends lost 3 bases and 6 bases, in that order; junction bases with no gene match: 4. The CDR3 sequence is CASSEQGGDGYTF. The CDR3 bases are TGTGCCAGCAGTGAGCAGGGGGGAGATGGCTACACCTTC.

The chain employs TRBV19 and TRBJ2-3, with 7 nucleotides matching TRBD2. The germline V gene encodes CDR1 LNHDA and CDR2 SQIVND (reference sequence). The CDR3 has 16 amino acids. Trimming removed 5 bases from V and 0 bases from J; junction bases left unmatched: 8. The CDR3 nucleotides read TGTGCCAGTAGTCTCCGACTAGCACTAAGCACAGATACGCAGTATTTT. Translation: CASSLRLALSTDTQYF.

This chain joins TRBV6-1 and TRBJ2-7, with TRBD1 identical over 10 bases. The V and J ends lost 6 bases and 6 bases, in that order; junction bases with no gene match: 8. The CDR3 is made up of 14 amino acids. Germline V gene data show CDR1 as MNHNS and CDR2 as SASEGT. The CDR3 sequence is CASRAGTGVPEQYF. The CDR3 region has the DNA TGTGCCAGCAGAGCCGGGACAGGGGTCCCCGAGCAGTACTTC.

The CDR3 region has the DNA TGTGCCAGCAGCGTAGAGGTTGGGACAGGGGTTTGGGATGAGCAGTTCTTC. This sequence encodes CASSVEVGTGVWDEQFF. The chain recombines TRBV9 with TRBJ2-1, with 10 nucleotides matching TRBD1. With 0 bases clipped from V and 8 bases from J, the junction kept 11 bases outside the gene matches. Germline loops: CDR1 SGDLS, CDR2 YYNGEE. This CDR3 is built from 17 residues.

Comments on this clone: Relative to the germline gene, one junction end is altered; a read error may explain this. The rearrangement joins TRBV5-1 to TRBJ1-4; 9 bases are a match to TRBD1. The germline V gene has CDR1 SGHRS and CDR2 YFSETQ. CDR3 length: 15 residues. The CDR3 loop is CAGSPGQGLNEKLFF. CDR3 sequence (DNA): TGCGCCGGCAGCCCCGGACAGGGGTTAAATGAAAAACTGTTTTTT.

The chain is built from TRBV11-2 and TRBJ2-7, with a possible D match to TRBD2 (6 bases). Germline-derived CDR1 and CDR2 are SGHAT and FQNNGV. The CDR3 has 12 residues. V lost 5 bases and J lost 4, with 9 bases in between. Here the CDR3 DNA reads TGTGCCAGCAGCCCGGACTATTACGAGCAGTACTTC. Translated, it gives CASSPDYYEQYF.

The chain has TRBV7-2 and TRBJ1-6, with 8 bases lining up with TRBD1. Per the germline V gene, CDR1 is SGHTA and CDR2 is FQGNSA. There are 17 residues in the CDR3. J was trimmed by 0 bases and V by 6 bases; bases with no gene match: 7. The CDR3 nucleotides are TGTGCCAGCAGACGGACAGGGATCAGCTCCTATAATTCACCCCTCCACTTT. It is translated as CASRRTGISSYNSPLHF.

The sample holds one count of this clone. The chain uses TRBV5-1 and TRBJ2-6; no definite D call. The CDR3 runs 12 residues. Germline-derived CDR1 and CDR2 are SGHRS and YFSETQ. V lost 6 bases and J lost 0, with 1 base in between. The CDR3 region has the DNA TGCGCCAGCAACTCTGGGGCCAACGTCCTGACTTTC. This translates into CASNSGANVLTF.

V and J are TRBV6-6 and TRBJ1-1, with D possibly being TRBD1 (6 bases). This CDR3 comprises 13 residues. V lost 6 bases to trimming and J lost 3 bases, with 11 bases between them. Looked up from germline, CDR1 is MNHNY and CDR2 is SVGAGI (reference sequence). The DNA of the CDR3 is TGTGCCAGCAGGGGGGCCGGGGACACTGAAGCTTTCTTT. This codes for CASRGAGDTEAFF.

The rearrangement links TRBV28 to TRBJ2-5, with D perhaps TRBD2 (6 bases). V was shortened by 5 bases and J by 3 bases, with 16 bases between the two germline ends. The CDR3 runs to 15 residues. Per germline, CDR1 MDHEN and CDR2 SYDVKM. The CDR3 DNA reads as TGTGCCAGCAGTCTCCGGGGAGCGGGCGAAGAGACCCAGTACTTC. It encodes CASSLRGAGEETQYF.

The genes are TRBV11-3 and TRBJ2-5, with D perhaps matching TRBD1 (6 bases). This CDR3 spans 16 amino acids. The germline V gene encodes CDR1 SGHNT and CDR2 YENEEA. Trimming removed 2 bases from V and 2 bases from J, with 15 bases in between. The CDR3 sequence: CASSLWFGTTQETQYF. DNA of the CDR3: TGTGCCAGCAGCTTATGGTTCGGGACAACACAAGAGACCCAGTACTTC.